This T cell receptor (beta chain) appears in the sequencing data of a study of chronic HIV infection and antiretroviral therapy. This clonotype was counted only a few times. TCRdb used MiXCR to reprocess the 5' RACE reads, holding one entry per CDR3 protein. The table shows fewer than 40,000 distinct CDR3 sequences, with 7% to 10% occurring only once. CDR3 size: 14 residues. Per the germline V gene, CDR1 is LNHNV and CDR2 is YYDKDF (reference sequence). J was trimmed by 4 bases and V by 4 bases; bases with no gene match: 4. The sample taken for sequencing was peripheral blood. The clonotype was recovered from an adult who had HIV and had not received antiretroviral therapy, or was an uninfected healthy control (not recorded which). J is TRBJ2-3 and V is TRBV15; 8 bases align to TRBD1. CDR3 DNA: TGTGCCACCAGCAAGACAGGGGAGGCAGATACGCAGTATTTT. This codes for CATSKTGEADTQYF.